This TCR beta chain appears in the sequencing data of a study of T cell clonality in common variable immunodeficiency. Overall study findings and caveats: The cause of increased CVID clonality remains unclear without subpopulation sequencing. Reportedly, TCR beta sequences from common variable immunodeficiency showed fewer deletions and N-nucleotide insertions.

CVID and control samples used equivalent genomic DNA input. Assay used: immunoSEQ multiplex PCR; TCRdb lists only in-frame clones, some missing. The sample has about 64,000 clones, none seen only once. The CDR3 contains 15 residues. CDR1 is LNHDA, CDR2 SQIVND, per germline (reference sequence). V lost 2 bases and J lost 0, with 10 bases in between. This clone has ten or more counts. What it binds is unknown. The read comes to an end 3 residues before the CDR3 does, leaving the germline J gene to fill in the end. The receptor was derived from a person aged 18 to 75 in good health. This chain links TRBV19 with TRBJ1-1; tentative D call: TRBD1 (6 bases). Sequencing was carried out using peripheral blood mononuclear cells. CDR3 protein: CASSISGGMNTEAFF. The part of the CDR3 DNA that was read is TGTGCCAGTAGTATAAGTGGGGGCATGAACACTGAA.